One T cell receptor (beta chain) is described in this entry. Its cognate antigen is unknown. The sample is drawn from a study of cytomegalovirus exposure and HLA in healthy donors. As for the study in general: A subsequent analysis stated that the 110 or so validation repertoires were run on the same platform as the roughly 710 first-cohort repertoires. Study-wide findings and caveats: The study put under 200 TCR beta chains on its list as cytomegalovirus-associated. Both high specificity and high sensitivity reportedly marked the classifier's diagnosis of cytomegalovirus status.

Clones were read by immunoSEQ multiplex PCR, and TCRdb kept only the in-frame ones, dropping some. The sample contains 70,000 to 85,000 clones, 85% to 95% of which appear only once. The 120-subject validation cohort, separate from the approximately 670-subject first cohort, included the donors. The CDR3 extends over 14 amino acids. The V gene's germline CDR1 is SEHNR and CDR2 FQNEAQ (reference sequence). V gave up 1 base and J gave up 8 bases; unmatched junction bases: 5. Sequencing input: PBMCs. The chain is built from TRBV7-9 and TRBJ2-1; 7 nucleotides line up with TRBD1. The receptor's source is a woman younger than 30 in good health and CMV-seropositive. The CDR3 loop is CASSLEGTEDEQFF. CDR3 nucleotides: TGTGCCAGCAGCTTAGAAGGGACAGAGGATGAGCAGTTCTTC. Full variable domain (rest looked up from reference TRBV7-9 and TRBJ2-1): DTGVSQNPRHKITKRGQNVTFRCDPISEHNRLYWYRQTLGQGPEFLTYFQNEAQLEKSRLLSDRFSAERPKGSFSTLEIQRTEQGDSAMYLCASSLEGTEDEQFFGPGTRLTVL.